This is a list of T cell receptor beta chains from one sample in a study of T cells in tuberculosis. Clones were sequenced by immunoSEQ multiplex PCR, and TCRdb holds only the in-frame ones, with some missing. Here the sample spans more than 35,000 clones, roughly 94% being singletons. Sequencing was performed on PBMCs, taken at tuberculosis diagnosis. These receptors all stem from an adult with tuberculosis. CDR3s include the opening cysteine and the closing phenylalanine or tryptophan. D genes are given only for firm matches. Clone size is given for some rows only: seen once, a few or many times, or a class if the clone is expanded.

J	size	D	V	DNA	CDR3
TRBJ2-7	once	TRBD2	TRBV6-1	TGTGCCAGCAGCCTGACTAGCGGTTCCTACGAGCAGTACTTC	CASSLTSGSYEQYF
TRBJ2-2	-	TRBD1	TRBV9	TGTGCCAGCAGCGTAAGGGCGGGACAGGATCGCACCGGGGAGCTGTTTTTT	CASSVRAGQDRTGELFF
TRBJ2-5	-	TRBD1	TRBV18	TGTGCCAGCTCGCCGGGACAGCAAGAGACCCAGTACTTC	CASSPGQQETQYF
TRBJ2-1	-	TRBD2	TRBV7-9	TGTGCCAGCAGCACGAGAGGACTAGCGGGAGACAATGAGCAGTTCTTC	CASSTRGLAGDNEQFF
TRBJ1-1	few	-	TRBV5-6	TGTGCCAGCAGCTCCTGGGGGGTCACTGAAGCTTTCTTT	CASSSWGVTEAFF
TRBJ1-5	-	-	TRBV10-3	TGTGCCATCAGTGAGGCGGCAGGCAATCAGCCCCAGCATTTT	CAISEAAGNQPQHF
TRBJ1-2	-	TRBD1	TRBV5-5	TGTGCCAGCAGCTTGGGGGGACAGGGCGCAGGTGGCTACACCTTC	CASSLGGQGAGGYTF
TRBJ1-5	-	TRBD1	TRBV18	TGTGCCAGCTCACCGAACAGGGGCGGTGGCAATCAGCCCCAGCATTTT	CASSPNRGGGNQPQHF
TRBJ1-1	-	-	TRBV5-1	TGCGCCAGCAGCTTGGAACAGACCAACACTGAAGCTTTCTTT	CASSLEQTNTEAFF
TRBJ2-2	-	TRBD1	TRBV6-5	TGTGCCAGCAGGCGACAGGGGAACACCGGGGAGCTGTTTTTT	CASRRQGNTGELFF
TRBJ1-5	-	-	TRBV19	TGTGCCAGTAGTATAGGGGGCGAATTTGCGAATCAGCCCCAGCATTTT	CASSIGGEFANQPQHF
TRBJ1-6	-	-	TRBV6-5	TGTGCCAGCAGTCTGGCCCGGGGGGGTAATTCACCCCTCCACTTT	CASSLARGGNSPLHF
TRBJ2-1	-	TRBD1	TRBV4-1	TGCGCCAGCAGCCTTGGGCCGGGACAGAGAGTCGCCAATGAGCAGTTCTTC	CASSLGPGQRVANEQFF
TRBJ2-7	-	TRBD2	TRBV5-1	TGCGCCAGCAGCTTGGTCGCGGGGGTCTACGAGCAGTACTTC	CASSLVAGVYEQYF
TRBJ1-3	-	-	TRBV2	TGTGCCAGCAGTGAATGGCAGGCTGCTGGAAACACCATATATTTT	CASSEWQAAGNTIYF
TRBJ2-7	-	-	TRBV5-1	TGCGCCAGCAACTTCGTCCCGTCCTACGAGCAGTACTTC	CASNFVPSYEQYF
TRBJ2-3	-	-	TRBV7-6	TGTGCCAGCAGCTTACTGCCCAGGTCTAGCACAGATACGCAGTATTTT	CASSLLPRSSTDTQYF